These T cell receptor beta chains were read from a single sample in a study of blood T cells in healthy people across ages. From the 5' RACE reads, TCRdb called clonotypes with MiXCR, one entry per CDR3 protein. The sample includes under 700,000 distinct CDR3 sequences, nearly 25% seen only once; the top ten take around 10%. The same sample was also used in a study of T cells of mothers and their children.

Sequenced input: blood. The receptor source for this set is a boy younger than 18 in good health. Each CDR3 is given with its conserved first and last residue. Fields, in order: J gene, D gene, clone size, V gene, CDR3 protein, CDR3 DNA. D genes are given only for firm matches. Size tells how often a clone was seen (once, few, many) or the class of an expanded clone, and some rows leave it out.

>TRBJ1-1|.|few|TRBV28
CASSAGGLANTEAFF
TGTGCCAGCAGCGCTGGAGGGTTGGCGAACACTGAAGCTTTCTTT
>TRBJ1-4|TRBD1|few|TRBV9
CASSADRGTNEKLFF
TGTGCCAGCAGCGCAGACAGGGGAACTAATGAAAAACTGTTTTTT
>TRBJ2-4|.|.|TRBV28
CTSRSGTGINIQYF
TGTACCAGCAGATCCGGGACGGGGATAAACATTCAGTACTTC
>TRBJ2-7|.|.|TRBV7-9
CASSPGGIEQYF
TGTGCCAGCAGCCCGGGTGGGATCGAGCAGTACTTC
>TRBJ2-5|TRBD2|.|TRBV27
CASAPGLAGGETQYF
TGTGCCAGCGCTCCCGGACTAGCGGGAGGGGAGACCCAGTACTTC
>TRBJ1-1|.|.|TRBV4-3
CASSAAGGTEAFF
TGCGCCAGCAGCGCAGCGGGGGGCACTGAAGCTTTCTTT
>TRBJ2-1|.|few|TRBV29-1
CSVRPYNEQFF
TGCAGCGTTCGGCCTTACAATGAGCAGTTCTTC
>TRBJ1-3|TRBD1|few|TRBV7-2
CASSSRDREAPSGNTIYF
TGTGCCAGCAGCAGCCGGGACAGGGAAGCACCCTCTGGAAACACCATATATTTT
>TRBJ2-2|.|.|TRBV2
CARSPSSTGELFF
TGTGCCAGAAGCCCTTCTAGTACCGGGGAGCTGTTTTTT
>TRBJ2-1|.|.|TRBV6-2/TRBV6-3
CASSYSGTGRRNEQFF
TGTGCCAGCAGTTACTCCGGGACTGGCCGACGCAATGAGCAGTTCTTC
>TRBJ2-1|.|few|TRBV28
CASSLLTVGRTYNEQFF
TGTGCCAGCAGTTTACTGACCGTCGGGAGAACCTACAATGAGCAGTTCTTC
>TRBJ2-2|.|.|TRBV24-1
CATSVETGELFF
TGTGCCACCAGTGTTGAAACCGGGGAGCTGTTTTTT
>TRBJ2-3|.|.|TRBV5-1
CASSLVLTRDTDTQYF
TGCGCCAGCAGCTTGGTTCTCACCAGGGACACAGATACGCAGTATTTT
>TRBJ2-2|.|few|TRBV7-9
CASSFSGTSYTGELFF
TGTGCCAGCAGCTTCTCCGGGACCTCCTACACCGGGGAGCTGTTTTTT
>TRBJ1-1|.|.|TRBV11-3
CAGSATPGAEAFF
TGTGCCGGCAGCGCTACCCCGGGGGCTGAAGCTTTCTTT
>TRBJ2-6|.|.|TRBV7-9
CASSPLQAPGANVLTF
TGTGCCAGCAGCCCCCTCCAGGCTCCTGGGGCCAACGTCCTGACTTTC
>TRBJ1-5|TRBD1|few|TRBV12-5
CASGFLCPGQGDQPQHF
TGTGCTAGTGGTTTTCTTTGCCCCGGACAGGGTGATCAGCCCCAGCATTTT
>TRBJ2-1|TRBD2|few|TRBV29-1
CSAGTSGYNEQFF
TGCAGCGCCGGGACTAGCGGATACAATGAGCAGTTCTTC
>TRBJ2-5|.|many|TRBV4-1
CASSQEVVGFQETQYF
TGCGCCAGCAGCCAAGAGGTAGTCGGATTCCAAGAGACCCAGTACTTC
>TRBJ1-5|.|.|TRBV19
CASHGVRHQPQHF
TGTGCCAGTCACGGGGTTCGACATCAGCCCCAGCATTTT
>TRBJ2-1|.|.|TRBV4-3
CASSQEADLHTEQFF
TGCGCCAGCAGCCAAGAGGCGGACTTGCACACTGAGCAGTTCTTC
>TRBJ2-7|TRBD2|.|TRBV9
CASSVERLAGDRDEQYF
TGTGCCAGCAGCGTAGAAAGACTGGCGGGAGATAGAGACGAGCAGTACTTC
>TRBJ2-5|TRBD2|few|TRBV30
CAWISGLAGPQETQYF
TGTGCCTGGATCTCAGGACTAGCGGGGCCCCAAGAGACCCAGTACTTC
>TRBJ2-5|TRBD2|.|TRBV3-1
CASSHRSGRAKETQYF
TGTGCCAGCAGCCACCGTAGCGGGAGGGCCAAAGAGACCCAGTACTTC
>TRBJ1-5|.|.|TRBV27
CASRAGRMGNQPQHF
TGTGCCAGCAGGGCGGGGAGGATGGGTAATCAGCCCCAGCATTTT
>TRBJ1-2|.|few|TRBV29-1
CSVIVRADYGYTF
TGCAGCGTTATAGTGAGGGCTGACTATGGCTACACCTTC
>TRBJ2-5|.|.|TRBV18
CASSPPAGFQETQYF
TGTGCCAGCTCACCTCCGGCGGGGTTCCAAGAGACCCAGTACTTC
>TRBJ1-6|TRBD1|.|TRBV7-6
CASSLSPGTGGLKINSPLHF
TGTGCCAGCAGCTTATCACCGGGGACAGGGGGATTAAAGATTAATTCACCCCTCCACTTT